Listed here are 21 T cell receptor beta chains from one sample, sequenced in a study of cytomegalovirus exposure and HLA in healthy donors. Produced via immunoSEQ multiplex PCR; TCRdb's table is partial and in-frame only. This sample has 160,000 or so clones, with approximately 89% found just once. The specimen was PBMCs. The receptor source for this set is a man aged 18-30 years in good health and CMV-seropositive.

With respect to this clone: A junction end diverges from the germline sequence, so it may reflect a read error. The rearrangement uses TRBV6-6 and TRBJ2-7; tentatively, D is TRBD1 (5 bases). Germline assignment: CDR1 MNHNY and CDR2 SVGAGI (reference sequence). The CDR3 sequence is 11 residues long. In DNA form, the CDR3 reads TGTGCCAGCAGACTACAGGATCGGTTTGACTTC. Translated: CASRLQDRFDF.

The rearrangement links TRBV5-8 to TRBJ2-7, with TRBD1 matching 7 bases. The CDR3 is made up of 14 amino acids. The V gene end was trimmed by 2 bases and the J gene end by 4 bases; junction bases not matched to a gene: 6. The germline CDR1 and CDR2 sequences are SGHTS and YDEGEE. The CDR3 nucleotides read TGTGCCAGCAGCTTCCGAGACAGGGTATACGAGCAGTACTTC. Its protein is CASSFRDRVYEQYF.

The CDR3 sequence is CASSLFGQGISGELFF. CDR3 nucleotide sequence: TGTGCCAGCAGTTTATTCGGTCAGGGAATCTCCGGGGAGCTGTTTTTT. The chain uses TRBV28 and TRBJ2-2; possibly TRBD1 for D (5 bases). Trimming stripped 1 base from V and 6 bases from J, with 15 bases between. Germline V gives CDR1 MDHEN, CDR2 SYDVKM. The CDR3 contains 16 residues.

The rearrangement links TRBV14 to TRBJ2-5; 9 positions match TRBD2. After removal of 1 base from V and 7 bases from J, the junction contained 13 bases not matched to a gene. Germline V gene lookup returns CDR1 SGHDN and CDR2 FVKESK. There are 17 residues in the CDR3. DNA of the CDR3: TGTGCCAGCAGCCAAGTCCCGCGGGAGGGGGCAATGGTGACCCAGTACTTC. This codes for CASSQVPREGAMVTQYF.

CDR3: CASSIWGSGGAREQFF. CDR3 nucleotide sequence: TGTGCCAGTAGTATATGGGGTAGCGGGGGGGCGCGTGAGCAGTTCTTC. The V call is TRBV19, the J call TRBJ2-1; 11 bases agree with TRBD2. This CDR3 region has 16 residues. V was clipped by 2 bases and J by 9 bases; unmatched bases: 9. Germline V CDR1 and CDR2: LNHDA, SQIVND (reference sequence).

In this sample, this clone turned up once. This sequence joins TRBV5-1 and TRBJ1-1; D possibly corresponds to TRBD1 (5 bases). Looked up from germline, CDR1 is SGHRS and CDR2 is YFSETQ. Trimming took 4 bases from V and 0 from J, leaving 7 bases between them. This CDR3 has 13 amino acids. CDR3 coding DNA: TGCGCCAGCAGCCCGGGGGTGAACACTGAAGCTTTCTTT. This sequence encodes CASSPGVNTEAFF.

The DNA for the CDR3 is TGTGCCAGCAGTGCCCCAGGACTAGCGGGACCATACCGCTCGTACTTC. It codes for CASSAPGLAGPYRSYF. The rearrangement joins TRBV25-1 to TRBJ2-7; TRBD2 matches 12 bases. Trimming cost V 4 bases and J 12 bases; bases outside gene matches: 16. In germline, CDR1 is MGHDK, CDR2 SYGVNS. The CDR3 is 16 amino acids.

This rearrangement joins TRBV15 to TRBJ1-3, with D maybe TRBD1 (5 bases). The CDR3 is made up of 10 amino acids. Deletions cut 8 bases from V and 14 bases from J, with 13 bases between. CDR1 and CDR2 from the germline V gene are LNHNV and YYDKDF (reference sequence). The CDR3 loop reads CATGAGPLYF. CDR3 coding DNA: TGTGCCACCGGGGCGGGGCCTCTATATTTT.

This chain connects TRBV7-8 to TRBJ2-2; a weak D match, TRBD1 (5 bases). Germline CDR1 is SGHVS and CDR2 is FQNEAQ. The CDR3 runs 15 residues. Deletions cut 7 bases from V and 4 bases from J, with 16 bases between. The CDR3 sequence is CASTGQGRITGELFF. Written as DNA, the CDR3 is TGTGCCAGCACCGGGCAGGGAAGAATCACCGGGGAGCTGTTTTTT.

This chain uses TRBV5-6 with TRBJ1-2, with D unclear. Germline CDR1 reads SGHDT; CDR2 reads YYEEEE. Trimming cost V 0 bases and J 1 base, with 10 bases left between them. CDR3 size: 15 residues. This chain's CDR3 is CASSLGRVLNYGYTF. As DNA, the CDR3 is TGTGCCAGCAGCTTGGGCCGGGTTCTTAACTATGGCTACACCTTC.

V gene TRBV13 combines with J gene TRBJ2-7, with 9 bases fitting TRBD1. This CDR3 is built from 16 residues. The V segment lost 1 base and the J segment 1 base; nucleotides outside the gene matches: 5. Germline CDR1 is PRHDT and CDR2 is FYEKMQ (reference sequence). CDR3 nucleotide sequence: TGTGCCAGCAGCTTAGCCCGGACAGGGGAGTCCTACGAGCAGTACTTC. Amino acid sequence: CASSLARTGESYEQYF. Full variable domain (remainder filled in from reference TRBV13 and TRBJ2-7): AAGVIQSPRHLIKEKRETATLKCYPIPRHDTVYWYQQGPGQDPQFLISFYEKMQSDKGSIPDRFSAQQFSDYHSELNMSSLELGDSALYFCASSLARTGESYEQYFGPGTRLTVT.

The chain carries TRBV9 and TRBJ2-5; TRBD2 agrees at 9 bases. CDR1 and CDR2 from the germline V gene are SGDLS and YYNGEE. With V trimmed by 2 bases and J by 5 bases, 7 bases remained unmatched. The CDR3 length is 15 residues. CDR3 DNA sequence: TGTGCCAGCAGCGTTCTAGCGGGACGGTGGGAGACCCAGTACTTC. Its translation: CASSVLAGRWETQYF.

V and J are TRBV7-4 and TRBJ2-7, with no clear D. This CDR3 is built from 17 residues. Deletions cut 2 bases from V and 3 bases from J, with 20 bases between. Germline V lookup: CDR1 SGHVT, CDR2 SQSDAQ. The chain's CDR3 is CASSLITPLYILYEQYF. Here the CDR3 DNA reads TGTGCCAGCAGCTTAATCACTCCACTTTATATACTCTACGAGCAGTACTTC.

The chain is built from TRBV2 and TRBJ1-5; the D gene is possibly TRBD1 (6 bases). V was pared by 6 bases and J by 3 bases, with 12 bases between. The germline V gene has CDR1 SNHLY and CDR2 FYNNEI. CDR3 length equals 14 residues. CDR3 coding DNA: TGTGCCAGCAGCGATCGACAGGACAATCAGCCCCAGCATTTT. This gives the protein CASSDRQDNQPQHF.

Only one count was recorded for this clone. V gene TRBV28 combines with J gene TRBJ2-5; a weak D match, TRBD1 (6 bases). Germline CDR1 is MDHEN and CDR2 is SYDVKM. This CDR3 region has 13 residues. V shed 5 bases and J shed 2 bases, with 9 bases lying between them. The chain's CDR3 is CASSLDSQETQYF. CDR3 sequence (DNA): TGTGCCAGCAGTCTGGACAGTCAAGAGACCCAGTACTTC.

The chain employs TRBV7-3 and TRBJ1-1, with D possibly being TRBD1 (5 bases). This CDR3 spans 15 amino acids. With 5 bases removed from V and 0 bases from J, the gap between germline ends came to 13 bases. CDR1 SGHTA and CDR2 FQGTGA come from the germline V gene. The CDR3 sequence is CASSPGRGLNTEAFF. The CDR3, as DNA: TGTGCCAGCAGCCCAGGGCGGGGATTGAACACTGAAGCTTTCTTT.

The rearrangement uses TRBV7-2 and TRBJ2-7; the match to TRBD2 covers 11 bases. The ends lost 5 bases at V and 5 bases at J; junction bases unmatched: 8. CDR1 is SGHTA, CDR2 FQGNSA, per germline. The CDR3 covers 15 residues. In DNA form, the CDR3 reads TGTGCCAGCAGCCCTCTCCTAGCGGGAGGCGACGAGCAGTACTTC. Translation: CASSPLLAGGDEQYF. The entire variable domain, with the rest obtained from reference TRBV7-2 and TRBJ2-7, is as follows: GAGVSQSPSNKVTEKGKDVELRCDPISGHTALYWYRQSLGQGLEFLIYFQGNSAPDKSGLPSDRFSAERTGGSVSTLTIQRTQQEDSAVYLCASSPLLAGGDEQYFGPGTRLTVT.

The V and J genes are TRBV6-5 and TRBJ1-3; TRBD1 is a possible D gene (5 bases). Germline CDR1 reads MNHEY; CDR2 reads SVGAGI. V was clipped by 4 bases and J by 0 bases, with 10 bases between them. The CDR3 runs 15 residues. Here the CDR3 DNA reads TGTGCCAGCAGTTCGGGGGGGGTCTCTGGAAACACCATATATTTT. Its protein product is CASSSGGVSGNTIYF.

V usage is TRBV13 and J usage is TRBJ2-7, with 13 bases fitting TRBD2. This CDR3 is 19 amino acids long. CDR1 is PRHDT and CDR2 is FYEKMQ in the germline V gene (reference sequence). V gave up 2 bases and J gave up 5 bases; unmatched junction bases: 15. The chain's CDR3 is CASSLSTGTSGNKAHEQYF. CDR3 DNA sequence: TGTGCCAGCAGCTTATCTACCGGGACTAGCGGGAATAAGGCCCACGAGCAGTACTTC. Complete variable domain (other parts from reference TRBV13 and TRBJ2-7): AAGVIQSPRHLIKEKRETATLKCYPIPRHDTVYWYQQGPGQDPQFLISFYEKMQSDKGSIPDRFSAQQFSDYHSELNMSSLELGDSALYFCASSLSTGTSGNKAHEQYFGPGTRLTVT.

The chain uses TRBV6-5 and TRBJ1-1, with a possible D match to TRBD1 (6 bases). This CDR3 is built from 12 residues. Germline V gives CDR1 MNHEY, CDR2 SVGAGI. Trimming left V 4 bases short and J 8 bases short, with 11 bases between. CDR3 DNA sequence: TGTGCCAGCAGTTCGACAGGCCTAGAAGCTTTCTTT. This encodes CASSSTGLEAFF.

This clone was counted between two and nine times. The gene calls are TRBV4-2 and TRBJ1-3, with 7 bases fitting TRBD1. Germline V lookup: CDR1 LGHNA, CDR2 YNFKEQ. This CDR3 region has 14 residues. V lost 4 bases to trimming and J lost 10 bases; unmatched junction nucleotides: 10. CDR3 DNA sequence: TGTGCCAGCAGCCCCGACAGGGCCGGCCGTACCATATATTTT. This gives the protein CASSPDRAGRTIYF.